This TCR beta chain was sequenced during a study of T cell responses to AZD1222 COVID-19 vaccine (dated by TCRdb to about 2021). The study in broad terms: AZD1222 recipients whose second dose came at about 4 weeks and those whose second dose came at about 12 weeks were combined into one group, since spike-specific TCR depth and breadth did not differ between the two schedules. Trial participants were enrolled into age subgroups of 18-55, 56-69 and 70-plus years, which contained about 150, 27 and 61 TCR-sequenced participants, respectively. A total of 233 trial participants underwent TCR sequencing, of whom about 210 had received two doses of AZD1222 and about 26 had received two doses of the MenACWY control vaccine.

Study-wide conclusions, independent of this receptor: Conclusions about previously exposed vaccinees were limited because only a handful of AZD1222 recipients were SARS-CoV-2 seropositive at baseline. Spike-specific TCR breadth and depth rose significantly after two AZD1222 doses compared with day 0 and with MenACWY recipients. The 56-69-year group was small, and its depth increase did not reach significance, likely because of low power. Most participants were white British and females outnumbered males, and the authors suggested that clonal diversity may have been underestimated. The whole spike protein was spanned by vaccine-associated CD4 TCRs, and dominant responses were seen in regions 160-218 and 743-854. No day 14 peak-response samples were available, so repertoires were characterized only after the peak T cell response. Reportedly, almost half of the unique spike-specific TCRs recognized epitopes lying outside the regions that are mutated in the B.1.351 and B.1.1.7 variants.

The CDR3 regions of human TCRbeta chains were analyzed by immunosequencing. The source study handled its data this way. TCRs in the repertoires were compared against a reference library of SARS-CoV-2-specific TCRs that had been generated with the MIRA antigen-specificity platform. Breadth meant the fraction of unique TCRs that were SARS-CoV-2-associated, whereas depth meant the fraction of total T cells that were SARS-CoV-2-associated. Using the MIRA data, every spike-specific TCR was mapped to the spike region that the TCR reacted to and assigned to either a CD4 or a CD8 class. Log10-transformed breadth and depth values were compared by one-way ANOVA with Sidak's multiple comparisons tests. TCRdb took over this immuneACCESS table, retaining in-frame rearrangements with V and J assigned. Such tables are incomplete; in checked studies, under half of the missing clones stem from an unresolved V gene, and the remainder is unexplained. V and J calls and clone size are given by that table; D and trimming were obtained from the DNA. The table for this sample lists about 78,000 clones; about 84% of them were counted only once. The leading ten clones occupy around 3% of the sample.

The time point label on this specimen signifies: baseline before first vaccination. The vaccinee samples were drawn from two UK trials, COV001 and COV002, one of which was a single-blind randomized controlled phase 2/3 trial testing AZD1222 (ChAdOx1 nCoV-19) in healthy adults. Trial participant PBMC samples were collected at day 0 and day 28 after the second dose for TCRbeta chain sequencing. Details on this clone: Its antigen specificity is not known. No qualities accompany the bases; no much larger clone lies one base away.

The material sequenced was peripheral blood, taken on day 0 of AZD1222 vaccination. The sequence was obtained from an adult in good health.

The CDR3 here reads CASSLAGGQSNQPQHF. At the DNA level, the sequence is TGTGCCAGCAGCTTGGCTGGGGGCCAGAGCAATCAGCCCCAGCATTTT. This chain joins TRBV5-5 to TRBJ1-5; a tentative D call is TRBD1 (6 bases match). CDR3 length: 16 amino acids, cysteine to phenylalanine. Only the CDR3 DNA stays, 48 bases, in frame from base 1. CDR1 and CDR2 are drawn from the germline V gene (reference sequence): SGHKS, YYEKEE. Cut back by 0 bases and 1 base, the V and J ends lie 11 bases apart.